In this sample, the clone carrying this T cell receptor beta chain turned up once. Its antigen is not identified. The data belong to a study of T cell therapy after organ transplantation. The study's findings and limits: Lower pretherapy CD8 clonality went with larger post-therapy fold change.

Repertoires were generated with immunoSEQ multiplex PCR, while TCRdb's copy carries only in-frame clones and drops some. Altogether 3,500 or so clones are present, approximately 71% being singletons, with the ten largest covering over 35%. V was pared by 6 bases and J by 0 bases, with 8 bases of the junction left unmatched. The germline CDR1 and CDR2 sequences are LGHNT and FRNRAP. The CDR3 runs 17 residues. Noted time point: 4-8 weeks after completion of therapy. This clonotype was obtained from a human patient who had received a solid organ transplant and had CMV disease. Part of the T cell pool may stem from the graft donor. This sequence joins TRBV12-5 and TRBJ2-1; TRBD1 matches 10 bases. The material was CD8+ T cells from blood, obtained after autologous CMV-specific T cell therapy. The CDR3 coding sequence is TGTGCTAGTGGAATGACGACAGGGGGCAGCTCCTACAATGAGCAGTTCTTC. It codes for CASGMTTGGSSYNEQFF.